This T cell receptor beta chain is drawn from a study of T-cell memory formation after mild COVID-19 (dated by TCRdb to about 2021). For context, the study as a whole: Most TCR sequence clusters were specific to one of the two donors. The cohort was made up of two young adult volunteers, one female and one male, who were previously healthy. Longitudinal TCRalpha and TCRbeta repertoire sequencing tracked T-cell clones expanding and contracting after mild COVID-19 in two donors. The paper's findings and limits, for the study overall: The detection of some responding clones in pre-infection memory suggests that pre-existing cross-reactive memory T cells joined the SARS-CoV-2 response. Contracting CD4+ clones were located mainly in the CM and EM memory subsets, whereas CD8+ clones were found to be enriched in EMRA. Whether the second-wave clones peaking on day 37 were SARS-CoV-2 specific was not confirmed. Clones that contracted from day 15 to 85 showed balanced CD4/CD8 phenotypes, whereas a second wave of clones that expanded from day 15 to 37 leaned towards CD4+. The study covered only a couple of mild cases, and larger cohorts including severe cases with pre-infection samples were considered necessary.

This clonotype has ten or more counts. Its specific antigen is unknown. Base qualities are not provided; no much larger clone lies one nucleotide away. Ficoll-Paque density gradient centrifugation was used to isolate PBMCs. The germline V gene encodes CDR1 KGHDR and CDR2 SFDVKD. The CDR3 numbers 14 residues from cysteine through phenylalanine. Only CDR3 DNA is held: 42 bases, read in frame from base 1. The trim is 4 bases for V and 1 base for J, with a gap of 10 bases between the germline ends. Reads for this sample came from an Illumina NovaSeq 6000. Using 5'RACE with constant-segment primers, TCRalpha and TCRbeta cDNA libraries were constructed, with sample barcodes and unique molecular identifiers added in the process. RNA was extracted from every sample with Trizol reagent. Libraries were amplified in two PCR steps, with a second sample barcode and Illumina TruSeq adapters added in the second step. The libraries were sequenced on an Illumina NovaSeq using 2 x 150 bp paired-end reads. In the original analysis: With migec v1.2.7, reads were demultiplexed and then collapsed into UMI-guided consensus sequences. Using mixcr v2.1.11, UMI consensuses were aligned to TRA and TRB V and J templates and then assembled into clonotypes. A clonotype was counted as expanded or contracted only when both edgeR and NoisET called the clonotype significant, with the noise models trained on biological replicates. For edgeR calls, the thresholds were a false discovery rate-adjusted p below 0.01 and a log2 fold-change of 1. As an exploratory analysis of dynamics, PCA with hierarchical clustering was applied to max-normalized trajectories of the 1000 most abundant clonotypes. Separately sequenced CD4+ and CD8+ repertoires were used to assign the CD4 or CD8 phenotype of responding clones. The public reads were reanalyzed by TCRdb: fastp trimming at Q25, MiXCR alignment, in-frame beta chains only. Merged by CDR3 protein, the rows form single entries marked with the most common genes and DNA. The V and J calls reflect TCRdb's pipeline rather than the authors' work. The table for this sample lists 470,000 or so distinct CDR3 sequences; about 23% of them were counted only once. The ten top clones hold 9.5% to 15% of the sample.

The TCR originated in an adult woman who had mild COVID-19 (a few samples of this study predate the infection). The sample titles of this study are shuffled in the database, so cell type and time point are left out; the donor was told from shared clones. This receptor chain uses TRBV24-1 and TRBJ2-7, with the D gene not clear enough to name. Sequencing was done on a sample of PBMCs or a T cell subset sorted from them (not recorded which). The CDR3 amino acid sequence is: CATSDPDGSYEQYF. In nucleotides, the sequence is TGTGCCACCAGTGACCCGGACGGGTCCTACGAGCAGTACTTC.